The 3 T cell receptor beta chains reported below all come from one sample, sequenced in a study of blood T cell repertoires in COVID-19. Sequencing used immunoSEQ multiplex PCR; TCRdb keeps in-frame clones, though not all of them. The sample has about 180,000 clones, over 80% seen once. Sequenced: peripheral blood. Receptors originate from a woman aged 35 to 49 with COVID-19, enrolled during active disease.

The chain combines TRBV27 with TRBJ2-3; D perhaps matches TRBD2 (6 bases). The V gene's germline CDR1 is MNHEY and CDR2 SMNVEV (reference sequence). Trimming left V 3 bases short and J 2 bases short, with 12 bases between. The CDR3 is 15 residues long. CDR3 bases: TGTGCCAGCAGTTTCATGGGACTGCCCACAGATACGCAGTATTTT. This translates into CASSFMGLPTDTQYF.

The V call is TRBV3-1 (or the pseudogene TRBV3-2), the J call TRBJ1-5; D is perhaps TRBD1 (5 bases). V was clipped by 0 bases and J by 4 bases, with 10 bases between them. Germline lookup yields CDR1 LGHDT and CDR2 YNNKEL (reference sequence). The CDR3 runs to 15 residues. CDR3 sequence: CASSQDWGDNQPQHF. In DNA, the CDR3 is TGTGCCAGCAGCCAAGATTGGGGGGATAATCAGCCCCAGCATTTT.

This clone was detected a few times. V usage is TRBV4-2 and J usage is TRBJ1-6; D is perhaps TRBD1 (5 bases). The length of the CDR3 is 13 residues. The V gene lost 9 bases and the J gene lost 10 bases, with 16 bases spanning the gap. Germline V CDR1 and CDR2: LGHNA, YNFKEQ. In nucleotides, the CDR3 is TGTGCCAGTTCGGCGGGGGAGGGGTCACCCCTCCACTTT. Residues: CASSAGEGSPLHF.